The 30 T cell receptor beta chains listed next were all sequenced from one sample in a study of response to subunit inactivated influenza vaccine. TCRdb itself ran the RT-PCR reads through MiXCR, one entry per CDR3 protein. The sample includes about 540,000 distinct CDR3 sequences, roughly 23% of them seen just once. In addition, the sample was reused for a study of T cells expressing NK-cell markers. This second report adds: UMI-tagged 5'RACE template switching yielded the TCR beta cDNA.

The source material was CD4+ T cells sorted from PBMCs, sampled about 12 days after vaccination. The receptors originated from a man over 45 who received an inactivated influenza vaccine.

This clonotype was seen a few times. The chain uses TRBV20-1 and TRBJ2-7, with TRBD2 as a possible D gene (5 bases). CDR1 is DFQATT and CDR2 is SNEGSKA in the germline V gene (reference sequence). Trimming took 0 bases from V and 4 from J, leaving 10 bases between them. The CDR3 has 13 residues. The DNA of the CDR3 is TGCAGTGCTAGAGACTCTAGCTTATACGAGCAGTACTTC. Protein sequence: CSARDSSLYEQYF.

The J gene is TRBJ2-3, the V gene TRBV6-5; 8 bases match TRBD2. The CDR3 length is 16 residues. V dropped 2 bases and J dropped 4; count of bases not matched to a gene: 8. Germline V gene lookup returns CDR1 MNHEY and CDR2 SVGAGI. This chain's CDR3 is CASSYDGGRSADTQYF. The CDR3 coding sequence is TGTGCCAGCAGTTACGATGGCGGGAGGAGTGCAGATACGCAGTATTTT.

This clonotype was observed a few times. This chain joins TRBV19 and TRBJ2-7, with a weak D call TRBD2 (6 bases). There are 13 residues in the CDR3. Trimming shortened V by 3 bases and J by 4 bases, and 10 bases separated the two germline ends. Germline-derived CDR1 and CDR2 are LNHDA and SQIVND (reference sequence). In DNA form, the CDR3 reads TGTGCCAGTAGTATCGGGAGACTTTACGAGCAGTACTTC. It yields the protein CASSIGRLYEQYF.

The chain combines TRBV28 with TRBJ2-3; no reliable D call. The germline CDR1 and CDR2 sequences are MDHEN and SYDVKM. The CDR3 extends over 14 amino acids. Trimming removed 6 bases at V and 2 bases at J, with 12 bases between. CDR3 sequence reads: CASSEAFSTDTQYF. For the CDR3, the DNA is TGTGCCAGCAGCGAGGCTTTCTCCACAGATACGCAGTATTTT.

There are a few counts of this clonotype. The chain carries TRBV5-1 and TRBJ2-1; 7 bases are shared with TRBD2. The length of the CDR3 is 14 residues. The trim removed 4 bases at V and 5 bases at J, leaving 6 bases unmatched. From germline, CDR1 is SGHRS and CDR2 YFSETQ. The CDR3 here is CASSPGEGNNEQFF. The DNA for the CDR3 is TGCGCCAGCAGCCCGGGGGAGGGGAACAATGAGCAGTTCTTC.

The genes are TRBV4-3 and TRBJ2-5, with TRBD1 as a possible D gene (5 bases). The length of the CDR3 is 13 residues. V was trimmed by 0 bases and J by 3 bases, leaving 5 bases between them. The germline CDR1 and CDR2 sequences are LGHNA and YSLEER. The CDR3 DNA reads TGCGCCAGCAGCCAAGAGACAGAAGAGACCCAGTACTTC. It codes for CASSQETEETQYF.

This clonotype was picked up one time. V is TRBV6-1 and J is TRBJ1-1; D is possibly TRBD1 (6 bases). This CDR3 is built from 13 residues. V lost 8 bases to trimming and J lost 6 bases, with 16 bases between them. Germline values: CDR1 MNHNS, CDR2 SASEGT. CDR3 nucleotides: TGTGCCAGCGGGGGGCCAGAAGTCCCTGAAGCTTTCTTT. Encoded protein: CASGGPEVPEAFF.

V usage is TRBV6-5 and J usage is TRBJ1-6; D unclear. V was trimmed by 5 bases and J by 3 bases, leaving 11 bases between them. The CDR3 consists of 15 residues. Germline V gene sequence: CDR1 MNHEY, CDR2 SVGAGI. CDR3 in amino acids: CASSVSGNYNSPLHF. For the CDR3, the DNA is TGTGCCAGCAGTGTCTCGGGAAACTATAATTCACCCCTCCACTTT.

This clonotype was counted only a few times. The chain has TRBV6-2 or TRBV6-3 and TRBJ2-4; D gene uncertain. CDR1 and CDR2 from the germline V gene are MNHEY and SVGEGT. The V gene lost 6 bases and the J gene lost 5 bases, with 17 bases spanning the gap. CDR3 length: 15 amino acids. The CDR3 is CASSQLGRRQNIQYF. In nucleotides, the CDR3 is TGTGCCAGCAGCCAGCTTGGCAGGAGACAAAACATTCAGTACTTC.

This clonotype was recorded a few times. This rearrangement joins TRBV15 to TRBJ2-7; TRBD1 matches at 8 bases. The V gene end was trimmed by 4 bases and the J gene end by 1 base; junction bases not matched to a gene: 12. Germline V gene sequence: CDR1 LNHNV, CDR2 YYDKDF (reference sequence). CDR3 length equals 17 residues. The CDR3 is CATSTGEPGQDSYEQYF. In DNA, the CDR3 is TGTGCCACCAGCACCGGGGAACCGGGACAGGATTCCTACGAGCAGTACTTC.

This chain joins TRBV5-1 and TRBJ1-4; 8 bases fit TRBD1. V lost 0 bases to trimming and J lost 6 bases; unmatched junction nucleotides: 4. This CDR3 has 15 amino acids. Germline assignment: CDR1 SGHRS and CDR2 YFSETQ. CDR3 region: CASSLVPGQDEKLFF. CDR3 bases: TGCGCCAGCAGCTTGGTCCCGGGACAGGATGAAAAACTGTTTTTT.

In this sample, this clonotype turned up a few times. The chain joins TRBV12-3 or TRBV12-4 to TRBJ1-2; the D gene is possibly TRBD1 (5 bases). The CDR3 is 14 residues long. Trimming pared 6 bases from V and 2 bases from J, leaving 13 bases between. For the CDR3, the DNA is TGTGCCAGCAGCCGAACGCGGGGGAACTATGGCTACACCTTC. This gives the protein CASSRTRGNYGYTF.

V and J are TRBV4-3 and TRBJ2-7; D perhaps matches TRBD1 (6 bases). V was pared by 3 bases and J by 4 bases, with 13 bases between. In germline, CDR1 is LGHNA, CDR2 YSLEER. This CDR3 has 14 residues. The CDR3 sequence: CASSHPQGSYEQYF. The CDR3 region has the DNA TGCGCCAGCAGCCACCCCCAGGGGTCTTACGAGCAGTACTTC.

The J gene is TRBJ1-6, the V gene TRBV30; possibly TRBD1 for D (6 bases). Germline V gives CDR1 GTSNPN, CDR2 SVGIG (reference sequence). This CDR3 is 13 amino acids long. V lost 2 bases to trimming and J lost 9 bases, with 11 bases between them. The CDR3 DNA reads TGTGCCTGGAGTCAGGGGCTTGGTTCACCCCTCCACTTT. Its translation is CAWSQGLGSPLHF.

The chain recombines TRBV14 with TRBJ2-5, with 8 bases that match TRBD1. This CDR3 has 15 amino acids. The junction had 7 bases not matched to a gene; V was cut back by 2 bases and J by 5 bases. Germline values: CDR1 SGHDN, CDR2 FVKESK. CDR3 in DNA: TGTGCCAGCAGCCAATTCAGGGGGCGCCAGGAGACCCAGTACTTC. Its protein is CASSQFRGRQETQYF.

The chain has TRBV2 and TRBJ2-7; D is ambiguous. This CDR3 contains 12 residues. Germline lookup yields CDR1 SNHLY and CDR2 FYNNEI. Trimming pared 6 bases from V and 4 bases from J, leaving 10 bases between. The CDR3 DNA reads as TGTGCCAGCAGCCAGTGGCGTTACGAGCAGTACTTC. Its translation: CASSQWRYEQYF.

Only a few counts were recorded for this clonotype. V and J are TRBV12-3 or TRBV12-4 and TRBJ1-5, with D tentatively TRBD1 (5 bases). The CDR3 loop spans 14 amino acids. Deletions cut 5 bases from V and 6 bases from J, with 14 bases between. The CDR3 spells CASSAFQGGQPQHF. The CDR3 DNA reads TGTGCCAGCAGTGCCTTCCAGGGAGGTCAGCCCCAGCATTTT.

CDR3 bases: TGTGCCAGTGCGGGAGGGGGCCAAGAGACCCAGTACTTC. Encoded protein: CASAGGGQETQYF. J is TRBJ2-5 and V is TRBV3-1, with TRBD2 matching over 9 bases. Trimming removed 9 bases from V and 1 base from J; junction bases left unmatched: 3. The germline gives CDR1 LGHDT, CDR2 YNNKEL (reference sequence). This CDR3 spans 13 amino acids.

The rearrangement joins TRBV4-2 to TRBJ2-7, with D uncertain. The length of the CDR3 is 17 residues. With 0 bases removed from V and 2 bases from J, the gap between germline ends came to 17 bases. The germline V gene encodes CDR1 LGHNA and CDR2 YNFKEQ. CDR3 protein: CASSQEVPYTTTYEQYF. The DNA for the CDR3 is TGTGCCAGCAGCCAAGAAGTCCCCTACACGACGACCTACGAGCAGTACTTC.

The gene calls are TRBV9 and TRBJ2-7; D is undetermined. Germline CDR1 and CDR2: SGDLS and YYNGEE. This CDR3 is 14 amino acids long. Trimming left V 8 bases short and J 1 base short, with 16 bases between. CDR3 nucleotide sequence: TGTGCCAGTGCGCGAGCGCCGACTTCCTACGAGCAGTACTTC. It codes for CASARAPTSYEQYF.

The chain is built from TRBV6-1 and TRBJ1-3; the match to TRBD1 covers 9 bases. This CDR3 contains 13 residues. Per the germline V gene, CDR1 is MNHNS and CDR2 is SASEGT. J lost 2 bases, V lost 7 bases, and 0 bases had no gene match. For the CDR3, the DNA is TGTGCCAGCAACAGGGGGCCTGGAAACACCATATATTTT. The encoded protein is CASNRGPGNTIYF.

V and J are TRBV11-2 and TRBJ2-3, with a possible D match to TRBD2 (6 bases). The ends were cut back, 4 bases at V and 2 bases at J, with 25 bases in the middle. The CDR3 covers 19 residues. Per the germline V gene, CDR1 is SGHAT and CDR2 is FQNNGV. The CDR3, as DNA: TGTGCCAGCAGCTCCCGTAGGGCGGGACTGAGCATTTCCACAGATACGCAGTATTTT. Translating it yields CASSSRRAGLSISTDTQYF.

The rearrangement uses TRBV20-1 and TRBJ2-4; the D gene could be TRBD1 or TRBD2 (5 bases each). CDR1 is DFQATT and CDR2 is SNEGSKA in the germline V gene (reference sequence). V dropped 0 bases and J dropped 7 bases, with 13 bases sitting between them. There are 14 residues in the CDR3. Here the CDR3 reads CSARDWFEGNIQYF. In DNA, the CDR3 is TGCAGTGCTAGAGATTGGTTTGAGGGGAACATTCAGTACTTC.

The chain combines TRBV5-1 with TRBJ2-5; the D gene is possibly TRBD2 (5 bases). The CDR3 sequence is 16 residues long. Trimming took 0 bases from V and 1 from J, leaving 13 bases between them. Germline V CDR1 and CDR2: SGHRS, YFSETQ. The DNA of the CDR3 is TGCGCCAGCAGCTTGGAGACCCAGCGGAGCCAAGAGACCCAGTACTTC. It encodes CASSLETQRSQETQYF.

This clonotype was seen a single time. The chain combines TRBV4-1 with TRBJ2-1; TRBD2 agrees at 7 bases. The CDR3 spans 16 residues. Germline V lookup: CDR1 MGHRA, CDR2 YSYEKL. After removal of 2 bases from V and 2 bases from J, the junction contained 6 bases not matched to a gene. The CDR3 region has the DNA TGCGCCAGCAGCCAAATTCAGCGGGGTACCTACAATGAGCAGTTCTTC. Translation: CASSQIQRGTYNEQFF.

This clonotype was seen a handful of times. The chain is built from TRBV19 and TRBJ2-2, with a weak D call TRBD2 (7 bases). The ends were cut back, 10 bases at V and 1 base at J, with 16 bases in the middle. The CDR3 is 15 amino acids. Germline CDR1 LNHDA, CDR2 SQIVND (reference sequence). For the CDR3, the DNA is TGTGCCACCTCAAGGGGGGGGGTGAACACCGGGGAGCTGTTTTTT. Its protein is CATSRGGVNTGELFF.

The V gene is TRBV6-1, the J gene TRBJ2-5, with 9 bases aligning to TRBD1. Germline CDR1 and CDR2: MNHNS and SASEGT. The trim removed 6 bases at V and 4 bases at J, leaving 9 bases unmatched. The CDR3 is 15 amino acids. CDR3 in DNA: TGTGCCAGCAGCCGGGGACAGGGAATGCGAGAGACCCAGTACTTC. Its translation: CASSRGQGMRETQYF.

This clonotype was seen a single time. V gene TRBV11-2 combines with J gene TRBJ2-7; D unclear. V lost 3 bases and J lost 5, with 17 bases in between. In germline, CDR1 is SGHAT, CDR2 FQNNGV. CDR3 length: 15 amino acids. The CDR3 reads CASSLWEDPFNEQYF. The CDR3 DNA follows: TGTGCCAGCAGCTTGTGGGAAGACCCCTTCAACGAGCAGTACTTC.

The chain combines TRBV7-9 with TRBJ1-5; D is unresolved. Trimming removed 4 bases at V and 7 bases at J, with 11 bases between. From germline, CDR1 is SEHNR and CDR2 FQNEAQ (reference sequence). This CDR3 spans 13 amino acids. The CDR3 DNA reads TGTGCCAGCAGCTCACAAATGGGGCAGCCCCAGCATTTT. It yields the protein CASSSQMGQPQHF.

This chain connects TRBV19 to TRBJ2-1; 9 bases agree with TRBD1. The CDR3 contains 16 residues. From germline, CDR1 is LNHDA and CDR2 SQIVND (reference sequence). Trimming cost V 3 bases and J 5 bases; bases outside gene matches: 8. The CDR3 protein is CASSMGPGQGHNEQFF. The CDR3 DNA reads as TGTGCCAGTAGTATGGGGCCGGGACAGGGACACAATGAGCAGTTCTTC.